The sequence of this T cell receptor (beta chain) was determined in a study of shared clonotypes between healthy human individuals (dated by TCRdb to 2018 to 2020). Notes on the research overall: The cohort included three men and a couple of women between 18 and 49 years of age. For each donor, three plates each were used for CD4 naive and CD4 memory, two plates were used for CD8 naive, and one plate was used for CD8 memory. To estimate repertoire size and how much clonotype sharing occurs between individuals, the study deeply sequenced the blood TCR repertoires of roughly 5 healthy adults. Different laboratories and diverse techniques were used to prepare libraries and sequence TCR repertoires, to increase sequencing depth and limit assay-specific biases. Leukapheresis yielded between about 0.9 and 10 billion PBMCs per donor.

Trimming removed 0 bases from V and 0 bases from J, leaving 14 bases between the germline ends. The CDR3 runs 18 amino acids, cysteine and phenylalanine included. CDR3 DNA only is kept here, 54 bases in frame from base 1. Taken from the germline V gene, the CDR1 and CDR2 loops are SGHTA and FQGNSA. Study-level results and caveats: The genetic and exposure-history diversity represented was limited by the small number of donors. Incomplete sequencing was indicated by rarefaction of sorted-subset datasets, despite the large sequencing depth. Pairwise subsampling indicated that sequencing depth was expected to affect the degree of clonotype sharing among donors. Naive subsets generally had larger estimated clonotype richness than memory subsets. Compared with non-shared clonotypes, clonotypes shared by all four sorted-subset donors had higher generation probabilities. Sampling was limited to blood, and TCR repertoires in tissue likely differ from TCR repertoires in blood. Sharing across a handful of donors was observed for approximately 4.6% of naive CD4, over 3% of naive CD8, 2% to 2.5% of memory CD4, and over 0.3% of memory CD8 clonotypes.

The donors were healthy, HIV-negative adults who had no recently reported acute infections or vaccinations. Every donor was a Caucasian adult residing in Nashville, Tennessee, USA. Magnetic negative selection was used to enrich CD4+ T cells, after which naive cells were positively selected on CD45RA and the negative fraction became the memory subset. Blood was collected by leukapheresis, and PBMCs were isolated by Ficoll-Histopaque density gradient centrifugation and then cryopreserved in liquid nitrogen vapor phase. Analytical flow cytometry was used to check the purity and quantity of each magnetically sorted T cell population. Genomic DNA was isolated from each sorted fraction and quantified by UV absorbance on a Nanodrop 2000c. This clone was recorded a few times. Its antigen is still unknown. No much larger clone exists at a distance of one base, and base qualities are not known. Using the deep immunoSEQ assay, TCR CDR3 regions were amplified from genomic DNA by multiplex PCR. For each cell subset, the extracted genomic DNA was distributed evenly across all wells of several immunoSEQ 96-well plates, and each plate served as one replicate. For sorted subsets, approximately 210 ng of genomic DNA, equivalent to about 30,000 T cell genomes, went into each replicate PCR. Purified libraries were measured with a Qubit 3.0 fluorometer, size-checked on a Bioanalyzer 2100, and measured again with the KAPA Library Quantification kit. A separate single-read 150-cycle Illumina NextSeq 550 flow cell was used to sequence each immunoSEQ 96-well plate. The paper's data handling went like this. The immunoSEQ output contained only junctional sequences without quality scores, so filtering could not match that applied to full-length reads. Sequences were annotated with PyIR, a Python wrapper for IgBLAST v1.9, using IMGT germline references to assign V/J genes and CDR3. Reads with weak V/J assignments (E-value above 1e-6), missing CDR3, stop codons, out-of-frame junctions, or ambiguous translated residues were removed. V3J clonotypes were defined as sequences sharing the same inferred V gene, J gene, and CDR3 amino acid sequence. To compute the percentage overlap between repertoires, the number of shared unique clonotypes was divided by the size of the smaller repertoire. Three approaches were used to assess repertoire richness: RTK rarefaction, the Chao1 estimator, and Recon v2.1 estimates of unobserved clonotypes. For all TCRbeta clonotypes obtained by the gDNA method from four donors, generation probabilities were computed with OLGA. Imported from immuneACCESS, the table was reduced by TCRdb to in-frame sequences with V and J called. These copies leave out some clones; in studies compared against another copy, an unresolved V gene accounts for under half, and the cause of the remainder is not known. The V and J calls and the clone size are those of that table, but D and trimming were determined from the DNA. The sample has roughly 1,100,000 clones on record, around 76% of them singletons. Roughly 1.4% of the sample rests with the top ten.

The sequencing sample was made of memory CD4+ T cells sorted from blood. This specimen's cell subset or site label, per the study, means: CD45RA-negative fraction. The chain was built from TRBV7-2 and TRBJ1-4, with the D gene call left open. This clonotype was sampled from a man between 18 and 35 years old in good health. The CDR3 here reads CASSLAGTVGSTNEKLFF. The DNA is as follows: TGTGCCAGCAGCTTAGCTGGCACAGTGGGCTCAACTAATGAAAAACTGTTTTTT.